This T cell receptor (beta chain) was sequenced in a study of Ad26.COV2.S vaccination and SARS-CoV-2 variants. Study background: Donor was one of the participants in the Ad26.COV2.S arm of the COV1001 trial. Intramuscular Ad26.COV2.S doses were given once or twice, 56 days apart. Study-level results: Placebo recipients showed lower spike-specific TCR breadth than vaccinees.

Treatment meaning: 15 to 20 received Ad26.COV2.S at low or high dose, single or two shots; 5 received placebo; per-sample allocation not given. After the first vaccine or placebo injection, samples were drawn on day 63. An Ad26 vector was used to express Wuhan-strain SARS-CoV-2 spike as the vaccine. Sequencing used immunoSEQ multiplex PCR; TCRdb keeps in-frame clones, though not all of them. This table holds some 460,000 clones, roughly nine tenths found once. About this clone itself: Antigen unknown.

The source material was peripheral blood, sampled in a trial of Ad26.COV2.S vaccine versus placebo. The TCR comes from a person aged 18-65 years who received the Ad26.COV2.S COVID-19 vaccine or a placebo.

The CDR3 loop is CASSPQDRREGYTF. The DNA for the CDR3 is TGTGCCAGCAGCCCACAGGACAGGCGAGAAGGCTACACCTTC. The chain is built from TRBV13 and TRBJ1-2, with 7 bases fitting TRBD1. The CDR3 totals 14 residues. The trim removed 5 bases at V and 8 bases at J, leaving 11 bases unmatched. CDR1 and CDR2 from the germline V gene are PRHDT and FYEKMQ (reference sequence).